Below, one T cell receptor (beta chain) is given with its context. Its matching antigen is unknown. Clones were read by immunoSEQ multiplex PCR, and TCRdb kept only the in-frame ones, dropping some. This sample has around 87,000 clones; 65% to 90% occur once, and the top ten carry roughly 10%. This CDR3 comprises 14 residues. Germline lookup yields CDR1 LGHDT and CDR2 YNNKEL (reference sequence). Trimming pared 6 bases from V and 1 base from J, leaving 11 bases between. These data come from a study of T cell responses to AZD1222 COVID-19 vaccine. Study findings and constraints: Clonal diversity may have been underestimated in mostly white British donors.

The clonotype was recovered from an adult in good health. Sample: peripheral blood, taken on day 0 of AZD1222 vaccination. The chain joins TRBV3-1 (or the pseudogene TRBV3-2) to TRBJ2-3, with TRBD2 as a possible D gene (5 bases). In nucleotides, the CDR3 is TGTGCCAGCAGGCGCGGGTATGGCACAGATACGCAGTATTTT. This encodes CASRRGYGTDTQYF.